This entry describes one T cell receptor (beta chain). Its antigen is not known. After removal of 9 bases from V and 2 bases from J, the junction contained 11 bases not matched to a gene. The CDR3 runs 15 residues. Germline V gene lookup returns CDR1 WSHSY and CDR2 SAAADI. These data are taken from a study of cytomegalovirus exposure and HLA in healthy donors. Amplification used 60 Vbeta primers and 13 Jbeta primers. Sequenced by immunoSEQ multiplex PCR; TCRdb stores in-frame clones only, minus some. The sample has about 160,000 clones; around 80% are singletons. Study results and caveats: Analysis performed later found 16,951 TCR beta sequences associated with HLA alleles at 0.05 false discovery rate. As a later analysis revealed, most CMV-associated TCR beta chains appeared HLA-restricted.

The V call is TRBV10-2, the J call TRBJ2-5; the match to TRBD2 covers 8 bases. Sample: PBMCs. The TCR originated in a man aged 18-30 years in good health and CMV-seropositive. In nucleotides, the CDR3 is TGCGCCAGGGCTAGGGTCCTAGCGGGTCAAGAGACCCAGTACTTC. Translation: CARARVLAGQETQYF.